These 5 T cell receptor beta chains originate from one sample sequenced in a study of sequential checkpoint blockade in melanoma. The treatment here: randomized to nivolumab then ipilimumab (arm A) or the reverse (arm B). Generated by immunoSEQ multiplex PCR, the TCRdb table keeps only in-frame clones and is missing some. The sample contains 10,000 to 15,000 clones, about 71% of which appear only once. The sequenced sample was CD8+ T cells sorted from blood (inferred from file names), obtained from a patient given nivolumab and ipilimumab in sequence. These receptors were collected from a human donor with melanoma.

The genes are TRBV6-1 and TRBJ1-5; unclear D gene. This CDR3 contains 16 residues. Trimming cost V 3 bases and J 2 bases, with 14 bases left between them. Germline assignment: CDR1 MNHNS and CDR2 SASEGT. The CDR3 nucleotides read TGTGCCAGCAGTGATTTCCCAGGATTAGGCAATCAGCCCCAGCATTTT. Translation gives CASSDFPGLGNQPQHF.

The chain links TRBV5-1 to TRBJ2-3; tentatively, D is TRBD2 (6 bases). V shed 4 bases and J shed 7 bases, with 13 bases lying between them. The CDR3 extends over 13 amino acids. Germline CDR1 is SGHRS and CDR2 is YFSETQ. The CDR3 DNA is TGCGCCAGCAGCCAGGGTGGGGGGAATACGCAGTATTTT. Translated, it gives CASSQGGGNTQYF.

V usage is TRBV15 and J usage is TRBJ2-7; D is possibly TRBD1 (5 bases). V lost 1 base and J 2 bases, leaving 9 bases between the germline ends. The CDR3 sequence is 14 residues long. The germline V gene encodes CDR1 LNHNV and CDR2 YYDKDF (reference sequence). This chain's CDR3 is CATSRGTGTYEQYF. CDR3 DNA sequence: TGTGCCACCAGCAGAGGTACAGGTACCTACGAGCAGTACTTC.

The V call is TRBV13, the J call TRBJ2-7; 12 nucleotides agree with TRBD2. Germline assignment: CDR1 PRHDT and CDR2 FYEKMQ (reference sequence). Germline trimming cut 4 bases from V and 3 bases from J; bases unmatched to any gene: 4. CDR3 length: 15 residues. The CDR3 loop reads CASSSTTSGSYEQYF. The CDR3 nucleotides are TGTGCCAGCAGCTCTACGACTAGCGGGAGCTACGAGCAGTACTTC.

V and J are TRBV18 and TRBJ2-5; the match to TRBD1 covers 7 bases. CDR1 is KGHSH and CDR2 is LQKENI in the germline V gene. The junction had 5 bases not matched to a gene; V was cut back by 3 bases and J by 1 base. The CDR3 runs to 15 residues. CDR3: CASSPPDRVQETQYF. CDR3 sequence (DNA): TGTGCCAGCTCACCTCCCGACAGGGTCCAAGAGACCCAGTACTTC.